The rows below give T cell receptor beta chains drawn from one sample of a study of blood T cells in healthy people across ages. TCRdb ran MiXCR on the 5' RACE reads and lists one entry per CDR3 protein. The table records 1.5 million to 2 million distinct CDR3 sequences, around half of them present only once. The sample comprised blood. These receptors all stem from a woman aged 35 to 49 in good health. Both conserved end residues are part of each CDR3. D genes are given only for firm matches. Where a row states a size, it is once, few, many or the class of an expanded clone; other rows omit it.

D	V	size	length	J	DNA	CDR3
-	TRBV12-5	once	16	TRBJ2-5	TGTGCTAGTGGTTCAGAGGGATTCGAGTACCAAGAGACCCGGTACTTC	CASGSEGFEYQETRYF
-	TRBV20-1	-	16	TRBJ2-3	TGCAGTGCTAGTTATTTTTACGAATCCCGCACAGATACGCAGTATTTT	CSASYFYESRTDTQYF
TRBD1	TRBV9	-	15	TRBJ1-4	TGTGCCAGCAGCGCCCCTGGGACAGGGTTAAGAAAACTGTTTTTT	CASSAPGTGLRKLFF
-	TRBV20-1	-	11	TRBJ1-4	TGCAGTGCCCTCGGAGGAGAAAAACTGTTTTTT	CSALGGEKLFF
-	TRBV21-1	-	14	TRBJ1-2	TGTGCCAGCAGCAAGCGGCGACAGCAGTATGGCTACACCTTC	CASSKRRQQYGYTF
TRBD1	TRBV20-1	few	14	TRBJ2-7	TGCAGTGCTAGCGAACAACAGGGGCCCTACGAGCAGTACTTC	CSASEQQGPYEQYF
-	TRBV6-1	-	18	TRBJ2-1	TGTGCCAGCAGTAAAGCATACACCGGGATCTCAGGTAACAATGAGCAGTTCTTC	CASSKAYTGISGNNEQFF
TRBD1	TRBV4-2	few	17	TRBJ1-2	TGTGCCAGCAGCCAAACTGGACAGGGGGCAACTAACTATGGCTACACCTTC	CASSQTGQGATNYGYTF
TRBD2	TRBV4-3	many	15	TRBJ2-5	TGCGCCAGCAGCCAACTGACTAGCGGGGGAGAGACCCAGTACTTC	CASSQLTSGGETQYF
-	TRBV24-1	-	15	TRBJ2-1	TGTGCCACCAGTGATCCGACGGACGCGGTGCGTGAGCAGTTCTTC	CATSDPTDAVREQFF
TRBD1	TRBV27	few	13	TRBJ2-1	TGTGCCAGCACCGACAGGGGGCCCCATGAGCAGTTCTTC	CASTDRGPHEQFF
-	TRBV24-1	few	13	TRBJ2-1	TGTGCCACCAGTGATCCCCCAGGACCCGTGCGGTTCTTC	CATSDPPGPVRFF
-	TRBV27	-	12	TRBJ1-2	TGTGCCAGCGGGACACAGATCTATGGCTACACCTTC	CASGTQIYGYTF
-	TRBV4-3	-	19	TRBJ2-2	TGCGCCAGCAGCCAAGTCAGGAGTTCGGAGGCAGGGATGATCGGGGAGCTGTTTTTT	CASSQVRSSEAGMIGELFF
-	TRBV19	-	12	TRBJ1-1	TGTGCCAGTAGTATTAGGCAGAATGAAGCTTTCTTT	CASSIRQNEAFF
-	TRBV28	-	17	TRBJ2-6	TGTGCCAGCAGTTACACTCGCGGGATCTCTGGGGCCAACGTCCTGACTTTC	CASSYTRGISGANVLTF
-	TRBV15	few	15	TRBJ2-5	TGTGCCACCAGCAGAAGAACAGGATGGCAAGAGACCCAGTACTTC	CATSRRTGWQETQYF
-	TRBV6-2/TRBV6-3	-	15	TRBJ2-3	TGCGCCAGCAGATTCACCCCGGGACTCGGCGATACGCAGTATTTT	CASRFTPGLGDTQYF
-	TRBV12-3/TRBV12-4	few	15	TRBJ2-5	TGTGCCAGCAGCCAAAGGGCCAGGGCAGCAGAGACCCAGTACTTC	CASSQRARAAETQYF
-	TRBV7-9	-	14	TRBJ1-1	TGTGCCAGCAGCTACCCACGGGTGTGGACTGAAGCTTTCTTT	CASSYPRVWTEAFF
-	TRBV4-1	-	15	TRBJ1-1	TGCGCCAGCAGCTCTCCCTCCAGGGGAAATACTGAAGCTTTCTTT	CASSSPSRGNTEAFF
TRBD2	TRBV15	-	18	TRBJ2-5	TGTGCCACCAGCAGAGATCTGGGGACTAGCGGGTACCAAGAGACCCAGTACTTC	CATSRDLGTSGYQETQYF
TRBD2	TRBV7-2	few	18	TRBJ2-6	TGTGCCAGCAGCTTACTAGCGGGGAGGCGCTCTGGGGCCAACGTCCTGACTTTC	CASSLLAGRRSGANVLTF
TRBD1	TRBV5-1	-	15	TRBJ2-7	TGCGCCAGCAGCTCGGATCGGACAGGGCTTGGCGAGCAGTACTTC	CASSSDRTGLGEQYF
-	TRBV5-1	-	15	TRBJ2-5	TGCGCCAGCAGCTTGGTCCCAGGGACGAAGGTGACCCAGTACTTC	CASSLVPGTKVTQYF
TRBD2	TRBV18	-	16	TRBJ2-3	TGTGCCAGCTCACCACCGGAGCGGGGGGCTTGGGGTACGCAGTATTTT	CASSPPERGAWGTQYF
-	TRBV4-2	once	17	TRBJ1-6	TGTGCCAGCAGCCAAGAAGGGGCAGGGGCCGCTAATTCACCCCTCCACTTT	CASSQEGAGAANSPLHF
TRBD1	TRBV24-1	few	17	TRBJ2-7	TGTGCCACCAGTGATTCTGGACAGGGCGGCCTCTCCTACGAGCAGTACTTC	CATSDSGQGGLSYEQYF
TRBD1	TRBV7-2	-	14	TRBJ2-1	TGTGCCAGCAGCTCCGGGACAGTTCTCGGTGAGCAGTTCTTC	CASSSGTVLGEQFF
-	TRBV6-2/TRBV6-3	-	14	TRBJ2-5	TGTGCCAGCAGTTCACGGGCCTACGAAGAGACCCAGTACTTC	CASSSRAYEETQYF
-	TRBV7-2	few	14	TRBJ2-7	TGTGCCAGCAGTCAAAACAGGGATTTGTACGTGCAGTACTTC	CASSQNRDLYVQYF
TRBD2	TRBV7-9	-	11	TRBJ2-1	TGTGCCAGCCCACGGGGGGATGAGCAGTTCTTC	CASPRGDEQFF
TRBD2	TRBV24-1	-	16	TRBJ2-3	TGTGCCACCAGTGATTTGACTAGCGGGGACACAGATACGCAGTATTTT	CATSDLTSGDTDTQYF
-	TRBV24-1	-	13	TRBJ1-1	TGTGCCACCAGTGAGGCGGGGGACACTGAAGCTTTCTTT	CATSEAGDTEAFF
-	TRBV14	few	13	TRBJ2-7	TGTGCCAGCAGCCAAGTGAGGAGTCAGGGTCAGTACTTC	CASSQVRSQGQYF
-	TRBV28	-	16	TRBJ2-5	TGTGCCAGCAGTTCCTCGACTGCGGAGGGTGTAGAGACCCAGTACTTC	CASSSSTAEGVETQYF
TRBD2	TRBV12-3/TRBV12-4	many	15	TRBJ2-7	TGTGCCAGCAGCCCGCGGACTAGCGGGGGTTACGAGCAGTACTTC	CASSPRTSGGYEQYF
TRBD2	TRBV6-2/TRBV6-3	few	14	TRBJ2-3	TGTGCCAGCAGTTTCGGGACTAGTGCAGATACGCAGTATTTT	CASSFGTSADTQYF
-	TRBV9	-	15	TRBJ2-3	TGTGCCAGCAGCGTAGCAGGGATCTTCACAGATACGCAGTATTTT	CASSVAGIFTDTQYF
TRBD2	TRBV20-1	-	14	TRBJ2-3	TGCAGTGCTAGACGACTAGCGGGGGTAGATACGCAGTATTTT	CSARRLAGVDTQYF
TRBD2	TRBV7-2	-	16	TRBJ2-3	TGTGCCAGCAGCATCTCTAGCGGGGGAGGGCAAGATACGCAGTATTTT	CASSISSGGGQDTQYF
-	TRBV11-2	-	15	TRBJ2-5	TGTGCCAGCAGCTTAGGCGACAGGCCCCAAGAGACCCAGTACTTC	CASSLGDRPQETQYF
TRBD1	TRBV28	-	16	TRBJ1-2	TGTGCCAGCAGTTTAATGGGACAGGGTTTAGTTGGAGGCTACACCTTC	CASSLMGQGLVGGYTF
TRBD2	TRBV18	-	18	TRBJ2-1	TGTGCCAGCTCACCACTGAACCAGCGGGGGGGCTCCTACAATGAGCAGTTCTTC	CASSPLNQRGGSYNEQFF
-	TRBV5-4	-	13	TRBJ1-2	TGTGCCAGCAGCAAGACAGGAAACTCAGGCTACACCTTC	CASSKTGNSGYTF
-	TRBV20-1	once	14	TRBJ2-5	TGCAGTGCAGAGGAGGACAGACTCGCCTACGTGCAGTACTTC	CSAEEDRLAYVQYF
-	TRBV3-1	-	12	TRBJ1-2	TGTGCCAGCAGCCAGAACGGCTATGGCTACACCTTC	CASSQNGYGYTF
TRBD1	TRBV20-1	-	15	TRBJ1-6	TGCAGTGGGACCGTTGGACAGGGCCTTTATTCACCCCTCCACTTT	CSGTVGQGLYSPLHF
-	TRBV25-1	-	14	TRBJ2-5	TGTGCCAGCAGTGTAGACAGGATAGCAAGAGAGCAGTACTTC	CASSVDRIAREQYF
TRBD2	TRBV12-3/TRBV12-4	-	18	TRBJ2-1	TGTGCCAGCAGTTTAGTCCCCACGGGACTAGCGGGGGGCCATGAGCAGTTCTTC	CASSLVPTGLAGGHEQFF
-	TRBV27	-	15	TRBJ2-7	TGTGCCAGCAGCCCCCTCGTCGAAGGGAGCTACGAGCAGTACTTC	CASSPLVEGSYEQYF
-	TRBV20-1	-	13	TRBJ2-7	TGCAGTGCTAGATCCGGCAACACCTACGAGCAGTACTTC	CSARSGNTYEQYF
TRBD1	TRBV5-1	many	13	TRBJ2-7	TGTGCCAGCAGCTTGGGACAGGGGAGCGAGCAGTACTTC	CASSLGQGSEQYF
TRBD1	TRBV28	-	15	TRBJ1-5	TGTGCCAGCAGCAGGGACAGATTTAGCAATCAGCCCCAGCATTTT	CASSRDRFSNQPQHF
TRBD2	TRBV20-1	-	17	TRBJ2-5	TGCAGTGCCTCGTTAGGCATAAGCGGGGGAGGCCAAGAGACCCAGTACTTC	CSASLGISGGGQETQYF
-	TRBV27	-	15	TRBJ1-5	TGTGCCAGCAGTTTAGCCGACAGGAGTCATCAGCCCCAGCATTTT	CASSLADRSHQPQHF
-	TRBV2	few	12	TRBJ2-7	TGTGCCAGCAGCGCCACCCCCTCCGAGCAGTACTTC	CASSATPSEQYF
TRBD2	TRBV6-5	-	13	TRBJ2-1	TGTGCCAGCGGACTAGATTCCTACAATGAGCAGTTCTTC	CASGLDSYNEQFF
TRBD2	TRBV12-3/TRBV12-4	few	18	TRBJ2-6	TGTGCCAGCAGTTTACGGGCAGGGACTAGCTCTGGGGCCAACGTCCTGACTTTC	CASSLRAGTSSGANVLTF